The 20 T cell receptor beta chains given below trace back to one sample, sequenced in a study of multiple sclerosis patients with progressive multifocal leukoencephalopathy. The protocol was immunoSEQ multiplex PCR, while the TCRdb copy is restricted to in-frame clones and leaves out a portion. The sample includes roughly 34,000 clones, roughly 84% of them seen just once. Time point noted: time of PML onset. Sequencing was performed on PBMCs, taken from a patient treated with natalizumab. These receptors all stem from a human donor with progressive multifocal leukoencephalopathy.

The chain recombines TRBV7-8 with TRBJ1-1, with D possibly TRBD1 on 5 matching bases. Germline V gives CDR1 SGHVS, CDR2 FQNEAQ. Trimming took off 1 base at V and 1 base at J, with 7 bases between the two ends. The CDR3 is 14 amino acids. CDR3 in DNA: TGTGCCAGCAGCTTAGGGCAGGGGAACACTGAAGCTTTCTTT. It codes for CASSLGQGNTEAFF.

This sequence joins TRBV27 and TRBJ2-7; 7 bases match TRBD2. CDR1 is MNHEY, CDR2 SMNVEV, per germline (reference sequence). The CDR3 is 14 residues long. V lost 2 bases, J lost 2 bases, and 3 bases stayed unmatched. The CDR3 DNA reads TGTGCCAGCAGTTTAGGCGGGAGAGCCTACGAGCAGTACTTC. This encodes CASSLGGRAYEQYF.

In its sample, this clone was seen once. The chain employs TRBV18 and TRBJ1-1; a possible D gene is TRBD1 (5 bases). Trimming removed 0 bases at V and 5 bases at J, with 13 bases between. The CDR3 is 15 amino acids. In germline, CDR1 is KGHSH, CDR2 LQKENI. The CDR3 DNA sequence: TGTGCCAGCTCACCACCCTCCAGGGTAGGTACTGAAGCTTTCTTT. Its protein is CASSPPSRVGTEAFF.

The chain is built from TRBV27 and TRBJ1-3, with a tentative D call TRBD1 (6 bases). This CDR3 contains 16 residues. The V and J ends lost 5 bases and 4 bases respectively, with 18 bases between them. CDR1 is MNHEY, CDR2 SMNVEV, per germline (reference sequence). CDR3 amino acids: CASSGQGLTEGNTIYF. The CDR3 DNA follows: TGTGCCAGCAGTGGCCAGGGGCTAACAGAAGGAAACACCATATATTTT.

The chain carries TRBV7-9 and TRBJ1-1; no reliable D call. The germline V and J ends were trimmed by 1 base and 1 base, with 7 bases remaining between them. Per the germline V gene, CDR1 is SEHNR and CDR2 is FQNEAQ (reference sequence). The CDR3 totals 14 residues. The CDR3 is CASSLVPQNTEAFF. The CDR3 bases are TGTGCCAGCAGCTTAGTCCCCCAGAACACTGAAGCTTTCTTT.

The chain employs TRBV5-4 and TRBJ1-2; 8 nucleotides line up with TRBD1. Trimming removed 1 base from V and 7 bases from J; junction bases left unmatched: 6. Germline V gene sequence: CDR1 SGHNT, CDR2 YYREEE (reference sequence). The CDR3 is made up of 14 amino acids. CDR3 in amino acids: CASSLNQGAGGYTF. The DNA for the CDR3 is TGTGCCAGCAGCTTGAACCAGGGGGCTGGTGGCTACACCTTC.

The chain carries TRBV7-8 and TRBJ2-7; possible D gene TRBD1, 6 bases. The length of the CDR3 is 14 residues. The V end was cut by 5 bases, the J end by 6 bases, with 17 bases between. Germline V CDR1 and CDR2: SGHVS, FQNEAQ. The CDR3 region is CASSLEGSRGEQYF. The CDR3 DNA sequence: TGTGCCAGCAGCCTAGAGGGATCCAGGGGCGAGCAGTACTTC.

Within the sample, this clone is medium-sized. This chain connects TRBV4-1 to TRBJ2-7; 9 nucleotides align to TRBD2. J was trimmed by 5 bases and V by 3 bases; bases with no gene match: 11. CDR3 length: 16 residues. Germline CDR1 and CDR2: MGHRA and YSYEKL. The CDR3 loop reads CASSHPRSGSGDEQYF. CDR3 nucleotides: TGCGCCAGCAGCCACCCCCGTAGCGGGAGCGGAGACGAGCAGTACTTC.

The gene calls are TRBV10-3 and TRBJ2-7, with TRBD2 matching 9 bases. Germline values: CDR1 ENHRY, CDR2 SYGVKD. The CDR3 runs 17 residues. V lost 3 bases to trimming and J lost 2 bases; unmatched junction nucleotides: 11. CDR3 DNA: TGTGCCATCAGTGACTCTGACTTAGCGGGAGTAGCCTACGAGCAGTACTTC. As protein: CAISDSDLAGVAYEQYF.

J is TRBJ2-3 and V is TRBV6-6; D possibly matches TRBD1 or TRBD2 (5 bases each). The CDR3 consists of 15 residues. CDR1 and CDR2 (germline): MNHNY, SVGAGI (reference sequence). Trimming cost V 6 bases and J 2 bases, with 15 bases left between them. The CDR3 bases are TGTGCCAGCAGACGGGACCGCTTCGCCACAGATACGCAGTATTTT. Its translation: CASRRDRFATDTQYF.

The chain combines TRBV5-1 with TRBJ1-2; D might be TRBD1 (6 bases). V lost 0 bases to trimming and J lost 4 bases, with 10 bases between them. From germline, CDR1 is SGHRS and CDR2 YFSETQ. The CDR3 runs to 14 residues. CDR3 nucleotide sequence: TGCGCCAGCAGCTTGGCGGGGGCTGCCTATGGCTACACCTTC. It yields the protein CASSLAGAAYGYTF.

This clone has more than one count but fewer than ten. CDR3 nucleotide sequence: TGTGCCAGTAGTATAGCTCAGGGCGGGACCGGGGAGCTGTTTTTT. Translation gives CASSIAQGGTGELFF. V and J are TRBV19 and TRBJ2-2, with D perhaps being TRBD1 or TRBD2 (5 bases each). V lost 1 base and J lost 5, with 11 bases in between. This CDR3 has 15 amino acids. From germline, CDR1 is LNHDA and CDR2 SQIVND (reference sequence).

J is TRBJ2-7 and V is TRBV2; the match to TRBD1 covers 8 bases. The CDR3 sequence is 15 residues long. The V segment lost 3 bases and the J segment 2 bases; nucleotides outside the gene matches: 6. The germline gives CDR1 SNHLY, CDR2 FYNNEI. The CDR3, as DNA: TGTGCCAGCAGTGAGGTCGGGACAGGACCCTACGAGCAGTACTTC. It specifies CASSEVGTGPYEQYF.

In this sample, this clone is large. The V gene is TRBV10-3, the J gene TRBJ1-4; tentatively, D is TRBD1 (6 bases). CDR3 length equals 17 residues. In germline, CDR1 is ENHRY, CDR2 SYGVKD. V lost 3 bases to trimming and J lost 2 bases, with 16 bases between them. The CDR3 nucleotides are TGTGCCATCAGTGAAAGGGCGACAGGTCCGACTAATGAAAAACTGTTTTTT. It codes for CAISERATGPTNEKLFF.

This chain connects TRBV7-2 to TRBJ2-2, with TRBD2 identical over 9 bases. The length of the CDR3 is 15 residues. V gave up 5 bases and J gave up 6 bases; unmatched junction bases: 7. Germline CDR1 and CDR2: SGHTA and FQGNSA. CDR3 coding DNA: TGTGCCAGCAGCGGTAGCGGGAGTAGGGCCGGGGAGCTGTTTTTT. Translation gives CASSGSGSRAGELFF.

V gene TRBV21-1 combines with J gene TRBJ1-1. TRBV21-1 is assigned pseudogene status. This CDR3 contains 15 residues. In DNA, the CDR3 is TGTGCCAGCAGCAAAGTGGGGAGGGAGAACACTGAAGCTTTCTTT. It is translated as CASSKVGRENTEAFF.

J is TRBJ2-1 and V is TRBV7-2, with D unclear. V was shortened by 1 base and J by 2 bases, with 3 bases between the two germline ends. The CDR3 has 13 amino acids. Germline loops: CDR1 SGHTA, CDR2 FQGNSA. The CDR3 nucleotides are TGTGCCAGCAGCTTAGGGACCTACAATGAGCAGTTCTTC. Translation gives CASSLGTYNEQFF. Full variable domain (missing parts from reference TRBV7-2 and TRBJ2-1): GAGVSQSPSNKVTEKGKDVELRCDPISGHTALYWYRQSLGQGLEFLIYFQGNSAPDKSGLPSDRFSAERTGGSVSTLTIQRTQQEDSAVYLCASSLGTYNEQFFGPGTRLTVL.

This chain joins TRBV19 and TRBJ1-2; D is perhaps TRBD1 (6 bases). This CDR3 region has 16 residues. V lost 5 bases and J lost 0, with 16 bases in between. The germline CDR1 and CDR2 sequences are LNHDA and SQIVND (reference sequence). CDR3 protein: CASSPTWDNPNYGYTF. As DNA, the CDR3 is TGTGCCAGTAGTCCTACGTGGGACAATCCTAACTATGGCTACACCTTC. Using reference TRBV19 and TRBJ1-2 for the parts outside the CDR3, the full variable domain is DGGITQSPKYLFRKEGQNVTLSCEQNLNHDAMYWYRQDPGQGLRLIYYSQIVNDFQKGDIAEGYSVSREKKESFPLTVTSAQKNPTAFYLCASSPTWDNPNYGYTFGSGTRLTVV.

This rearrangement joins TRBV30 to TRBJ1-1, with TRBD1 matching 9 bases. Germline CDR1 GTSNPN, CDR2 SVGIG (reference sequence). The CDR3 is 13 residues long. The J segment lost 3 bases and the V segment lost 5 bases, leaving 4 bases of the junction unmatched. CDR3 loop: CAWGTGKDTEAFF. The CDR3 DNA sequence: TGTGCCTGGGGGACAGGGAAGGACACTGAAGCTTTCTTT.

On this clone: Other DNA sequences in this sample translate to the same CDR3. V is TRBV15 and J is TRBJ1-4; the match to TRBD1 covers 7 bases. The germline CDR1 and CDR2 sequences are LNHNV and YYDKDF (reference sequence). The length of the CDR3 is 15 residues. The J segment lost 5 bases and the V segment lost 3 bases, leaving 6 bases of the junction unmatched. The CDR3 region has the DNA TGTGCCACCAGCAGGGCTAACAGGGGAAATGAAAAACTGTTTTTT. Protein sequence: CATSRANRGNEKLFF.